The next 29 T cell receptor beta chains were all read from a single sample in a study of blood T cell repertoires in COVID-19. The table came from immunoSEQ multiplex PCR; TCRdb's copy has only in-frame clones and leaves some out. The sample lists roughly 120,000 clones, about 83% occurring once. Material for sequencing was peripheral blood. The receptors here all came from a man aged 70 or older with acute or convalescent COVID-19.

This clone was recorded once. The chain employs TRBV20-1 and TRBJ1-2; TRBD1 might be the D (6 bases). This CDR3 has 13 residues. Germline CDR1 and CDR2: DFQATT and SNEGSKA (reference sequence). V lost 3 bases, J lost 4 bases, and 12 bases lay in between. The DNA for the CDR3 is TGCAGTGCTAGTCACGGACAGCGCTATGGCTACACCTTC. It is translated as CSASHGQRYGYTF.

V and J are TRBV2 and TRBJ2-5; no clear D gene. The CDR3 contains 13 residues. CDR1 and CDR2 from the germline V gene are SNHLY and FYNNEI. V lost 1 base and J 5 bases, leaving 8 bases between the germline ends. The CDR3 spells CASSEGGVETQYF. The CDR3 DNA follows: TGTGCCAGCAGTGAAGGAGGCGTGGAGACCCAGTACTTC.

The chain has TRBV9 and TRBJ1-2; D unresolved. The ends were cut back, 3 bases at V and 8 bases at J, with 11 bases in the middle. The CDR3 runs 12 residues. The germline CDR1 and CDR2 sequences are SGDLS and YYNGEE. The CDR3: CASSAGLQGYTF. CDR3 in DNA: TGTGCCAGCAGCGCCGGTCTTCAAGGCTACACCTTC.

This chain's CDR3 is CASSPVQGASTNEKLFF. The CDR3 DNA sequence: TGTGCCAGTAGTCCTGTACAGGGGGCATCTACTAATGAAAAACTGTTTTTT. This rearrangement joins TRBV19 to TRBJ1-4, with 9 nucleotides matching TRBD1. CDR1 LNHDA and CDR2 SQIVND come from the germline V gene (reference sequence). V trimming: 5 bases; J trimming: 2 bases; junction bases outside the gene matches: 9. The CDR3 contains 17 residues. The variable domain in full, with the rest retrieved from reference TRBV19 and TRBJ1-4, is DGGITQSPKYLFRKEGQNVTLSCEQNLNHDAMYWYRQDPGQGLRLIYYSQIVNDFQKGDIAEGYSVSREKKESFPLTVTSAQKNPTAFYLCASSPVQGASTNEKLFFGSGTQLSVL.

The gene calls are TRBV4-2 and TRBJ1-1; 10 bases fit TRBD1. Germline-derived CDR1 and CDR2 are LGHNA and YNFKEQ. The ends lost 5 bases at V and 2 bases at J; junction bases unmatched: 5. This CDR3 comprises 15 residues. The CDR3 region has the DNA TGTGCCAGCAGCGAACAGACAGGGGGCAACACTGAAGCTTTCTTT. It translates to CASSEQTGGNTEAFF.

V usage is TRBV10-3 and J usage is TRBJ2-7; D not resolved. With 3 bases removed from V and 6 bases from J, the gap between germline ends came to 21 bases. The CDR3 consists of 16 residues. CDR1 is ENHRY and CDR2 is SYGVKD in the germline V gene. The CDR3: CAISDPPGAPGFEQYF. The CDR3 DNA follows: TGTGCCATCAGTGACCCACCTGGAGCTCCCGGGTTCGAGCAGTACTTC.

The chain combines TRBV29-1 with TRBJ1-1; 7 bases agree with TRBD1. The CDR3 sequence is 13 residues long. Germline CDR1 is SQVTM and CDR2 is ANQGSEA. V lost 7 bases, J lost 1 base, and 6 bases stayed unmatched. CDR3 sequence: CSAEGQQNTEAFF. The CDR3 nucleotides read TGCAGCGCCGAGGGACAGCAGAACACTGAAGCTTTCTTT.

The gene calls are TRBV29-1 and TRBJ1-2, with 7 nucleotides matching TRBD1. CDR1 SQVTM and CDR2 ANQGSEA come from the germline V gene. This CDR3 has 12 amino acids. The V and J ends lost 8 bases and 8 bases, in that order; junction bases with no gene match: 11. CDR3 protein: CSSVEGAQGYTF. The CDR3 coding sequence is TGCAGCTCGGTAGAGGGGGCGCAGGGCTACACCTTC.

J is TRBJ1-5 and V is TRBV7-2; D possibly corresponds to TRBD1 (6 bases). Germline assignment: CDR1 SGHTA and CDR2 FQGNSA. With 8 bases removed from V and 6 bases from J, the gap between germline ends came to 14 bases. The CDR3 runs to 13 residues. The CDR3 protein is CASGGDNAQPQHF. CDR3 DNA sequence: TGTGCCAGCGGGGGGGACAATGCTCAGCCCCAGCATTTT.

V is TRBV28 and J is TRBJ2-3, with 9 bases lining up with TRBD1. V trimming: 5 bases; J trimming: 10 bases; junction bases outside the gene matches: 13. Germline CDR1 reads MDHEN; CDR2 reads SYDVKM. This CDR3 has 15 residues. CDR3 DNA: TGTGCCAGCAGTCCACCCGGGGGGACAGGGTGGTCGCAGTATTTT. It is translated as CASSPPGGTGWSQYF.

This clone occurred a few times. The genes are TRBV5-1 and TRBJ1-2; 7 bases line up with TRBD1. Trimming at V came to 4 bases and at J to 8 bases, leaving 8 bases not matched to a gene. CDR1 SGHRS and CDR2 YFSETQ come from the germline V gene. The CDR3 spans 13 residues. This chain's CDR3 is CASSQGTEGGYTF. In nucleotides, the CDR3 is TGCGCCAGCAGCCAAGGGACAGAGGGAGGCTACACCTTC.

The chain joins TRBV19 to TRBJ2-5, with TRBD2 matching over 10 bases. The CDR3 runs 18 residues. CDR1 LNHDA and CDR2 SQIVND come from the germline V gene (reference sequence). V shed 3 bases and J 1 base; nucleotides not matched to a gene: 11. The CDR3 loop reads CASSIEASGSPLQETQYF. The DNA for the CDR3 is TGTGCCAGTAGTATCGAGGCTAGCGGGAGTCCCCTCCAAGAGACCCAGTACTTC. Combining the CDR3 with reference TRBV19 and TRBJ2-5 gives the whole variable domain DGGITQSPKYLFRKEGQNVTLSCEQNLNHDAMYWYRQDPGQGLRLIYYSQIVNDFQKGDIAEGYSVSREKKESFPLTVTSAQKNPTAFYLCASSIEASGSPLQETQYFGPGTRLLVL.

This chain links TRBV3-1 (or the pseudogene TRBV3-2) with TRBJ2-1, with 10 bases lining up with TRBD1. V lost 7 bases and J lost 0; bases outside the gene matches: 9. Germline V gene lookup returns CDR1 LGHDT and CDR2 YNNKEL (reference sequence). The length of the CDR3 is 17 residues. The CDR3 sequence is CASTLGQGRSSYNEQFF. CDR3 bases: TGTGCCAGCACCTTGGGACAGGGGAGAAGCTCCTACAATGAGCAGTTCTTC.

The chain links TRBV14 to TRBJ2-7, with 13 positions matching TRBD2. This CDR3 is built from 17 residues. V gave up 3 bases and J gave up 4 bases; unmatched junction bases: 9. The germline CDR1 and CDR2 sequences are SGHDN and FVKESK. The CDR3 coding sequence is TGTGCCAGCAGCCACCCCGGGACTAGCGGGAATTCATACGAGCAGTACTTC. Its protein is CASSHPGTSGNSYEQYF.

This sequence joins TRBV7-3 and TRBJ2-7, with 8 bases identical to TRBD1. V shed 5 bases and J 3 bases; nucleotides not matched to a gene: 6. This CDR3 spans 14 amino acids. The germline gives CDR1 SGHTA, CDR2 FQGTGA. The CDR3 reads CASSPGQGDYEQYF. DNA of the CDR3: TGTGCCAGCAGCCCAGGACAGGGTGACTACGAGCAGTACTTC.

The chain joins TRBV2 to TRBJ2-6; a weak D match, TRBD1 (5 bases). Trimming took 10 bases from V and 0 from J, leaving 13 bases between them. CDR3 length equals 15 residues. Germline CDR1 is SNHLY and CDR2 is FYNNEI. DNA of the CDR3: TGTGCCATAGCAAGGGGCTTCTCTGGGGCCAACGTCCTGACTTTC. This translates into CAIARGFSGANVLTF.

CDR3 amino acids: CATSNGRQGAKYEQYF. CDR3 nucleotides: TGTGCCACCAGCAACGGCCGACAGGGGGCGAAGTACGAGCAGTACTTC. The chain employs TRBV15 and TRBJ2-7, with 10 positions matching TRBD1. J gave up 4 bases and V 4 bases, and 10 bases lay outside the gene matches. This CDR3 contains 16 residues. Germline-derived CDR1 and CDR2 are LNHNV and YYDKDF (reference sequence). Drawing the rest from reference TRBV15 and TRBJ2-7, the complete variable domain is DAMVIQNPRYQVTQFGKPVTLSCSQTLNHNVMYWYQQKSSQAPKLLFHYYDKDFNNEADTPDNFQSRRPNTSFCFLDIRSPGLGDTAMYLCATSNGRQGAKYEQYFGPGTRLTVT.

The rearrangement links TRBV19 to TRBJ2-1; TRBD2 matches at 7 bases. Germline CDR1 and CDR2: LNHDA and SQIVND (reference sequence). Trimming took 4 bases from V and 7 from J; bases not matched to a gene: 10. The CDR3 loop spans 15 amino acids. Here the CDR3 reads CASSNPWTRSNEQFF. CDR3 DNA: TGTGCCAGTAGTAACCCGTGGACTAGATCTAATGAGCAGTTCTTC.

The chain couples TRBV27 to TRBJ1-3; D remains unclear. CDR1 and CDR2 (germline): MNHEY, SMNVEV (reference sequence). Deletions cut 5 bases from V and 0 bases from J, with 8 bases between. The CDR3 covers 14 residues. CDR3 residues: CASSLTISGNTIYF. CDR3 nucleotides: TGTGCCAGCAGTCTAACGATCTCTGGAAACACCATATATTTT.

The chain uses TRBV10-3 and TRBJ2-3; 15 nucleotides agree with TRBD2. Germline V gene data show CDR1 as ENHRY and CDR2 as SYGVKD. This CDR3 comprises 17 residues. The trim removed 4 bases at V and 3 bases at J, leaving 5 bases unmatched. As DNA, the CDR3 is TGTGCCATCAGTGGGGGACTAGCGGGAGGAGGGACAGATACGCAGTATTTT. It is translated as CAISGGLAGGGTDTQYF.

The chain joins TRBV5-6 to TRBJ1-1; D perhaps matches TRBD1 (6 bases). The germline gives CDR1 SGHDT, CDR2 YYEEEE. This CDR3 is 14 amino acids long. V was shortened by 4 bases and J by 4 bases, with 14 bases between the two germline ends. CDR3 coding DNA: TGTGCCAGCAGCCCATTAGGGGGTGGCACTGAAGCTTTCTTT. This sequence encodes CASSPLGGGTEAFF.

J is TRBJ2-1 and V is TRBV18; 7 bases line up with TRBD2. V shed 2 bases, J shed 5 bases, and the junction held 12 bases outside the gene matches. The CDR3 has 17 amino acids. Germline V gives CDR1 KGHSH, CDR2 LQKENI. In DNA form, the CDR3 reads TGTGCCAGCTCACCATTAATGGGCCCTAGCGGTCACAATGAGCAGTTCTTC. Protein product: CASSPLMGPSGHNEQFF.

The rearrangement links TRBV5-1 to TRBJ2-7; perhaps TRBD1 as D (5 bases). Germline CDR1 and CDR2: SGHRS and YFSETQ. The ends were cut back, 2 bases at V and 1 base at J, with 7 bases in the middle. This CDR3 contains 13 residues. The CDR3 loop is CASSLDRSYEQYF. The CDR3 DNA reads TGCGCCAGCAGCTTAGACAGATCCTACGAGCAGTACTTC.

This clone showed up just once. The CDR3 bases are TGCGCCAGCAGCCAAGACAACTCAGGGGTAGGAAAGAACACTGAAGCTTTCTTT. This sequence encodes CASSQDNSGVGKNTEAFF. The chain carries TRBV4-1 and TRBJ1-1; D possibly corresponds to TRBD1 (6 bases). V dropped 0 bases and J dropped 1 base, with 18 bases sitting between them. The CDR3 spans 18 residues. Germline assignment: CDR1 MGHRA and CDR2 YSYEKL.

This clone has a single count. The CDR3 sequence is CASTHGDSIYGYTF. The CDR3 nucleotides are TGTGCCAGCACTCACGGAGACAGTATCTATGGCTACACCTTC. The rearrangement links TRBV4-2 to TRBJ1-2; tentative D call: TRBD1 (5 bases). This CDR3 spans 14 amino acids. Trimming shortened V by 7 bases and J by 4 bases, and 16 bases separated the two germline ends. Germline-derived CDR1 and CDR2 are LGHNA and YNFKEQ.

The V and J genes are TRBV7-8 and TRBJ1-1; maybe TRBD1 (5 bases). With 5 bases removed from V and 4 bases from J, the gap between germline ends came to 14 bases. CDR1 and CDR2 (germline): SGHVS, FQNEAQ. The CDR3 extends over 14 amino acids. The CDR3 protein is CASSPRVGVTEAFF. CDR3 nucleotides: TGTGCCAGCAGCCCCAGGGTAGGGGTCACTGAAGCTTTCTTT.

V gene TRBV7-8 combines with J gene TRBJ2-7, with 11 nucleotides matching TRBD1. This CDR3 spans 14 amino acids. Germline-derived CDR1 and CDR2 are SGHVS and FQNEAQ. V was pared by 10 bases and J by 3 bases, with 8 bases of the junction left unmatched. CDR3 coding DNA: TGTGCCATCTTGGGGACAGGGGGTAACTACGAGCAGTACTTC. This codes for CAILGTGGNYEQYF.

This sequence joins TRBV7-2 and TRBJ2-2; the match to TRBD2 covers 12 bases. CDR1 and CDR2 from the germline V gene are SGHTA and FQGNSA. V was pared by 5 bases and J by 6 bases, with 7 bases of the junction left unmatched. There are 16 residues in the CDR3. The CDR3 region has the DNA TGTGCCAGCAGCATCTCTAGCGGGGGGGTCGCCGGGGAGCTGTTTTTT. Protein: CASSISSGGVAGELFF.

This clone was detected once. In nucleotides, the CDR3 is TGTGCCAGTAGTATAACGGGGGCCGGGGAGCTGTTTTTT. This translates into CASSITGAGELFF. This rearrangement joins TRBV19 to TRBJ2-2, with TRBD2 as a possible D gene (6 bases). Germline V lookup: CDR1 LNHDA, CDR2 SQIVND (reference sequence). With 2 bases removed from V and 6 bases from J, the gap between germline ends came to 7 bases. The CDR3 spans 13 residues. The variable domain in full, completed from reference TRBV19 and TRBJ2-2, reads DGGITQSPKYLFRKEGQNVTLSCEQNLNHDAMYWYRQDPGQGLRLIYYSQIVNDFQKGDIAEGYSVSREKKESFPLTVTSAQKNPTAFYLCASSITGAGELFFGEGSRLTVL.